The T cell receptor (beta chain) described here comes from a study of control samples from healthy donors and cancer patients. This clone came up once. Per the germline V gene, CDR1 is SNHLY and CDR2 is FYNNEI. CDR3 size: 17 residues. J gave up 5 bases and V 8 bases, and 16 bases lay outside the gene matches. Profiled with immunoSEQ multiplex PCR; TCRdb holds only in-frame clones, not every one. The repertoire holds under 85,000 clones, approximately 94% seen once, with about 6% in the top ten. The rearrangement joins TRBV2 to TRBJ2-1; 9 bases agree with TRBD1. This TCR came from a middle-aged woman in good health. Sequencing was done on a sample of blood. CDR3 sequence: CASPTGGTTGRNNEQFF. The CDR3 region has the DNA TGTGCCAGCCCCACAGGGGGCACAACAGGTAGAAACAATGAGCAGTTCTTC.